This entry describes one T cell receptor (beta chain). Antigen specificity is unknown. The sample originates from a study of tumor-infiltrating lymphocytes in primary liver carcinoma. For the study at large: By surgical resection, the patients were treated for their primary liver carcinoma.

With a constant-region primer, TCR beta cDNA was made from 400 to 550 ng of total RNA. Generation of the TCR beta libraries relied on three nested multiplex PCR rounds using slightly modified ARM-PCR. PCR rounds one and two used TRBV1-TRBV30 forward primers with a C-beta reverse primer for around 9 cycles each. TCRdb itself ran the multiplex PCR reads through MiXCR, one entry per CDR3 protein. Of a few hundred thousand distinct CDR3 sequences in the sample, more than 55% were seen once. The CDR3 is made up of 13 amino acids. The V end was cut by 6 bases, the J end by 4 bases, with 10 bases between. Findings and limits, study-wide: Tumors reached a significantly greater top-250-clone fraction than blood did (p = 0.039).

In addition to blood RNA drawn from unsorted whole blood, germline DNA was extracted. This chain links TRBV12-3 or TRBV12-4 with TRBJ1-5; D not certain. The clonotype comes from a woman in her 30s with primary liver carcinoma and hepatitis B virus infection. Sequencing was performed on peripheral blood. This CDR3 reads CASSTLENQPQHF. For the CDR3, the DNA is TGTGCCAGCAGCACCCTGGAGAATCAGCCCCAGCATTTT.